The following is a T cell receptor (beta chain) sequence with its context. Its antigen is as yet unknown. This sample stems from a study of monozygotic twins with inflammatory bowel disease. TCRdb reprocessed the 5' RACE reads and keeps a single row for each CDR3 protein, giving no DNA. With 330,000 or so distinct CDR3 sequences in the sample, the ten largest clones hold 2%. CDR3 size: 12 residues. Per germline, CDR1 DFQATT and CDR2 SNEGSKA (reference sequence). Findings of the study overall: The authors could not tell different T cell subtypes apart. Sharing of clonotypes with others was lower in IBD patients than in healthy twins, and this was especially so with disease activity. Evidence failed to back one strong IBD-linked signal or clonotype.

The receptor was isolated from a human donor with ulcerative colitis or Crohn's disease, or a healthy co-twin of an affected twin (not recorded which). Sample: blood. The chain combines TRBV20-1 with TRBJ2-6. The chain's CDR3 is CSAGKLANVLTF.